Reported below is one T cell receptor beta chain. The sample is drawn from a study of spatial heterogeneity in lung cancer. Time point meaning: blood at routine non-recurrence follow-up after resection. The input material, whole RNA from tumor, nontumor lung or frozen PBMC, was sequenced unsorted. TCRdb passed the 5' RACE reads through MiXCR, listing each CDR3 protein once. Here the sample spans about 120,000 distinct CDR3 sequences, 12% being singletons. Here the sequenced sample was PBMCs, taken at follow-up. This TCR was recovered from a male donor with early-stage non-small cell lung cancer.

CDR3 region: CASSADNTGELFF. The DNA for the CDR3 is TGTGCCAGCAGCGCCGATAACACCGGGGAGCTGTTTTTT. The V and J genes are TRBV7-9 and TRBJ2-2; D remains unclear. With 5 bases removed from V and 2 bases from J, the gap between germline ends came to 6 bases. Germline-derived CDR1 and CDR2 are SEHNR and FQNEAQ (reference sequence). This CDR3 is built from 13 residues.